This TCR beta chain was captured by sequencing in a study of T cell responses to AZD1222 COVID-19 vaccine (TCRdb year 2021). For context, the study as a whole: Because spike-specific TCR depth and breadth did not differ between the two schedules, AZD1222 recipients who got a second dose at roughly 4 weeks were pooled with those who got a second dose at roughly 12 weeks. A total of under 250 trial participants underwent TCR sequencing, of whom more than 200 had received two doses of AZD1222 and around 25 had received two doses of the MenACWY control vaccine. Trial participants were enrolled by age into subgroups of 18-55, 56-69 and 70-plus years, and roughly 150, 30 and 60 TCR-sequenced participants, respectively, were included in these subgroups. Broader findings and caveats from the paper: Because no day 14 peak-response samples were available, the repertoires could be characterized only after the peak T cell response. A significant rise in spike-specific TCR breadth and depth was observed after two AZD1222 doses relative to day 0 and relative to MenACWY recipients. The 56-69-year group was small, and its depth increase did not reach significance, likely because of low power. Most participants were white British and females outnumbered males, and the authors suggested that clonal diversity may have been underestimated. Conclusions about previously exposed vaccinees are limited because only five to seven AZD1222 recipients were SARS-CoV-2 seropositive at baseline. Epitopes outside the regions mutated in the B.1.351 and B.1.1.7 variants were reportedly recognized by nearly half of the unique spike-specific TCRs. CD4 TCRs associated with the vaccine covered the entire spike protein, and the dominant responses were in regions 160-218 and 743-854.

The CDR3 regions of human TCRbeta chains were analyzed by immunosequencing. The authors' pipeline ran thus. TCRs in the repertoires were matched against a reference library of SARS-CoV-2-specific TCRs that had been generated with the MIRA antigen-specificity platform. Breadth was defined as the fraction of unique TCRs that were SARS-CoV-2-associated, and depth was defined as the fraction of total T cells that were SARS-CoV-2-associated. Using the MIRA data, every spike-specific TCR was mapped to the spike region that the TCR reacted to and assigned to either a CD4 or a CD8 class. Log10-transformed breadth and depth values were compared by one-way ANOVA with Sidak's multiple comparisons tests. What TCRdb holds here is the immuneACCESS table cut down to in-frame rearrangements. Part of the clones is not present; checked against another copy, under half of the missing clones reflect an unresolved V gene, and the others are unexplained. V, J and clone size were drawn from that table, and D and trimming were deduced from the DNA. The sample table holds some 120,000 clones, of which about nine tenths were seen once. In total, the top ten clones hold 1.1% of the sample.

The sample's time point, from its label and the paper: baseline before first vaccination. Samples from vaccinated people were obtained from the UK trials COV001 and COV002, which included a single-blind randomized controlled phase 2/3 trial of AZD1222 (ChAdOx1 nCoV-19) in healthy adults. For TCRbeta chain sequencing, PBMC samples from trial participants were taken at day 0 and at day 28 after the second dose. Taken from the germline V gene (reference sequence), the CDR1 and CDR2 loops are LGHDT and YNNKEL. Trimming leaves V shorter by 3 bases and J shorter by 2 bases, with the junction holding 6 bases beyond the gene matches. Measured from the cysteine to the phenylalanine, the CDR3 is 15 residues long. CDR3 DNA is the only sequence kept; it has 45 bases, read in frame from the first base. In the case of this clone: The clone's antigen remains unknown. No much larger clonotype is one base removed from it; base qualities were not supplied.

Here the sequenced sample was peripheral blood, taken on day 0 of AZD1222 vaccination. This clonotype was sampled from an adult in good health. The sequence joins TRBV3-1 (or the pseudogene TRBV3-2) to TRBJ2-7; TRBD2 agrees with 8 junctional bases. The DNA reads TGTGCCAGCAGCCAGGTAGCGGGATACCCCTACGAGCAGTACTTC. It translates to CASSQVAGYPYEQYF.